These 29 T cell receptor beta chains originate from one sample sequenced in a study of early T cells in non-severe SARS-CoV-2 infection. TCRdb ran MiXCR on the 5' RACE reads and lists one entry per CDR3 protein. The repertoire consists of tens of thousands of distinct CDR3 sequences, with 9.5% to 15% occurring once and the leading ten covering approximately 15%. Sequencing input: whole blood. The receptors shown here come from an adult who was a healthcare worker with PCR-confirmed SARS-CoV-2 infection or an uninfected control (not recorded which).

The rearrangement joins TRBV4-3 to TRBJ1-2, with D possibly matching TRBD1 (5 bases). V lost 1 base and J lost 4, with 22 bases in between. Germline V lookup: CDR1 LGHNA, CDR2 YSLEER. CDR3 length equals 18 residues. The CDR3 nucleotides are TGCGCCAGCAGCCAAGCTGAGGGCAGGACACCCGGCGGCTATGGCTACACCTTC. This translates into CASSQAEGRTPGGYGYTF.

In this sample, this clonotype turned up once. The gene calls are TRBV6-1 and TRBJ1-4; D is perhaps TRBD1 (6 bases). V was trimmed by 3 bases and J by 0 bases, leaving 8 bases between them. Germline V gene lookup returns CDR1 MNHNS and CDR2 SASEGT. The CDR3 consists of 15 residues. CDR3 sequence: CASSDWTATNEKLFF. The CDR3 DNA reads TGTGCCAGCAGTGATTGGACAGCAACTAATGAAAAACTGTTTTTT.

This clonotype was detected ten times or more. The J gene is TRBJ2-1, the V gene TRBV7-6, with TRBD2 as a possible D gene (5 bases). V gave up 1 base and J gave up 8 bases, with 15 bases separating them. There are 15 residues in the CDR3. The germline V gene encodes CDR1 SGHVS and CDR2 FNYEAQ. The CDR3 spells CASSLGVTIADEQFF. The CDR3 DNA is TGTGCCAGCAGCTTAGGGGTGACTATAGCCGATGAGCAGTTCTTC.

This chain connects TRBV28 to TRBJ2-3, with D perhaps matching TRBD1 or TRBD2 (5 bases each). The CDR3 consists of 15 residues. V lost 5 bases and J lost 7, with 19 bases in between. In germline, CDR1 is MDHEN, CDR2 SYDVKM. CDR3 loop: CASSASGTYLYTQYF. The CDR3 DNA follows: TGTGCCAGCAGTGCCTCCGGGACCTACCTATATACGCAGTATTTT.

As regards this clonotype: A read error is possible here, since a much larger clone lies one base away. The chain links TRBV5-6 to TRBJ1-1; TRBD1 might be the D (5 bases). This CDR3 is 14 amino acids long. V was clipped by 5 bases and J by 6 bases, with 17 bases between them. Germline CDR1 reads SGHDT; CDR2 reads YYEEEE. CDR3 coding DNA: TGTGCCAGCAGGAAAAGGGGCGGCGCGGCTGAAGCTTTCTTT. Protein: CASRKRGGAAEAFF.

This clonotype was detected only a few times. The rearrangement uses TRBV5-1 and TRBJ2-1; D unclear. V dropped 4 bases and J dropped 5 bases, with 10 bases sitting between them. Germline loops: CDR1 SGHRS, CDR2 YFSETQ. The CDR3 loop spans 13 amino acids. CDR3 coding DNA: TGCGCCAGCAGCCCCCGAAGGGACAATGAGCAGTTCTTC. Residues: CASSPRRDNEQFF.

CDR3 in amino acids: CSADGESGYTF. CDR3 bases: TGCAGCGCTGATGGGGAGTCTGGCTACACCTTC. The J gene is TRBJ1-2, the V gene TRBV29-1; D is undetermined. Deletions cut 7 bases from V and 7 bases from J, with 13 bases between. Looked up from germline, CDR1 is SQVTM and CDR2 is ANQGSEA. The CDR3 totals 11 residues.

A word on this clonotype: A much bigger clone sits one base away, suggesting this may be a read error. J is TRBJ2-1 and V is TRBV7-2; no firm D call. Germline CDR1 is SGHTA and CDR2 is FQGNSA. This CDR3 spans 11 amino acids. The CDR3 nucleotides are TGTGCCAACAGCTTTGCGAATGAGCAGTTCTTC. Residues: CANSFANEQFF.

This rearrangement joins TRBV25-1 to TRBJ2-7; 7 positions match TRBD1. The J segment lost 7 bases and the V segment lost 4 bases, leaving 7 bases of the junction unmatched. CDR1 is MGHDK, CDR2 SYGVNS, per germline. The CDR3 is 13 residues long. CDR3 nucleotide sequence: TGTGCCAGCAGTGGAACCTTGGACAGGGAGCAGTACTTC. Its protein product is CASSGTLDREQYF.

This chain joins TRBV5-1 and TRBJ2-7; possible D gene TRBD1, 5 bases. Trimming shortened V by 2 bases and J by 0 bases, and 12 bases separated the two germline ends. The CDR3 has 15 residues. Germline values: CDR1 SGHRS, CDR2 YFSETQ. The CDR3 nucleotides read TGCGCCAGCAGCTTTGACAGTCCTAGCTCCTACGAGCAGTACTTC. Encoded protein: CASSFDSPSSYEQYF.

Ten or more counts support this clonotype. This rearrangement joins TRBV11-2 to TRBJ2-5; 8 bases align to TRBD2. V trimming: 5 bases; J trimming: 3 bases; junction bases outside the gene matches: 5. This CDR3 is built from 14 residues. Germline V gene lookup returns CDR1 SGHAT and CDR2 FQNNGV. As DNA, the CDR3 is TGTGCCAGCAGCCTAGGACTAGCAAAAGAGACCCAGTACTTC. This encodes CASSLGLAKETQYF.

The chain uses TRBV2 and TRBJ2-7, with 7 bases identical to TRBD1. This CDR3 is 14 amino acids long. Per the germline V gene, CDR1 is SNHLY and CDR2 is FYNNEI. With V trimmed by 6 bases and J by 2 bases, 7 bases remained unmatched. CDR3 protein: CASSEGAPPYEQYF. CDR3 coding DNA: TGTGCCAGCAGCGAGGGGGCTCCGCCCTACGAGCAGTACTTC.

This clonotype was seen repeatedly, ten times or more. The CDR3 sequence: CASSGKVQETQYF. CDR3 nucleotides: TGTGCCAGCAGTGGAAAGGTACAAGAGACCCAGTACTTC. V gene TRBV6-2 or TRBV6-3 combines with J gene TRBJ2-5, with D unclear. The germline V gene encodes CDR1 MNHEY and CDR2 SVGEGT. This CDR3 region has 13 residues. Between the trimmed V and J ends, which lost 5 bases and 2 bases, there was a span of 9 bases.

This clonotype was counted ten times or more. This sequence joins TRBV7-2 and TRBJ2-2; 8 bases are shared with TRBD2. Germline-derived CDR1 and CDR2 are SGHTA and FQGNSA. V lost 7 bases to trimming and J lost 7 bases; unmatched junction nucleotides: 14. The CDR3 has 16 amino acids. CDR3 sequence reads: CASTVQTSDYGGELFF. CDR3 sequence (DNA): TGTGCCAGCACCGTCCAGACTAGCGATTACGGCGGGGAGCTGTTTTTT. The full variable domain, with the rest looked up from reference TRBV7-2 and TRBJ2-2, is GAGVSQSPSNKVTEKGKDVELRCDPISGHTALYWYRQSLGQGLEFLIYFQGNSAPDKSGLPSDRFSAERTGGSVSTLTIQRTQQEDSAVYLCASTVQTSDYGGELFFGEGSRLTVL.

This clonotype was seen at least ten times. The chain employs TRBV12-3 or TRBV12-4 and TRBJ2-7, with 11 bases lining up with TRBD1. J lost 2 bases, V lost 2 bases, and 5 bases had no gene match. The CDR3 runs 16 residues. Written as DNA, the CDR3 is TGTGCCAGCAGTTTAACCCGGGACAGGGGGACCTACGAGCAGTACTTC. Translated: CASSLTRDRGTYEQYF.

This clonotype was recorded only once. A read error may explain this, as a much larger clone is one base away. The V gene is TRBV29-1, the J gene TRBJ2-7, with TRBD1 as a possible D gene (5 bases). The CDR3 consists of 12 residues. From germline, CDR1 is SQVTM and CDR2 ANQGSEA. The CDR3 DNA follows: TGCGGCGTGCAGGCAGGGACCTACGAGCAGTACTTC. This encodes CGVQAGTYEQYF.

This clonotype was observed a handful of times. J is TRBJ2-1 and V is TRBV2; 12 bases are shared with TRBD2. CDR3 length: 18 residues. Unmatched junction bases numbered 17, after V lost 4 bases and J lost 10 bases. CDR1 SNHLY and CDR2 FYNNEI come from the germline V gene. CDR3 DNA: TGTGCCAGCAGTGTATCTAGCGGGAGGGGAGAAGGCGGACGCGAGCAGTTCTTC. Its protein product is CASSVSSGRGEGGREQFF.

This clonotype is judged medium-sized. The J gene is TRBJ2-7, the V gene TRBV7-2; weak D call: TRBD2 (6 bases). Germline CDR1 and CDR2: SGHTA and FQGNSA. The CDR3 extends over 17 amino acids. Trimming removed 1 base at V and 3 bases at J, with 19 bases between. The CDR3 DNA sequence: TGTGCCAGCAGCTTAGTACCCTGGGGCGGGATAGGCTACGAGCAGTACTTC. This encodes CASSLVPWGGIGYEQYF.

This clonotype was recorded at least ten times. The V and J genes are TRBV19 and TRBJ2-1; weak D call: TRBD2 (6 bases). The length of the CDR3 is 16 residues. Trimming took 7 bases from V and 0 from J, leaving 16 bases between them. The germline V gene encodes CDR1 LNHDA and CDR2 SQIVND (reference sequence). In nucleotides, the CDR3 is TGTGCCAGTAATAGGAGGGGACGGAGCTCCTACAATGAGCAGTTCTTC. The encoded protein is CASNRRGRSSYNEQFF.

This clonotype was seen a handful of times. V gene TRBV28 combines with J gene TRBJ2-5; 7 bases map to TRBD2. The CDR3 sequence is 15 residues long. CDR1 is MDHEN and CDR2 is SYDVKM in the germline V gene. J gave up 4 bases and V 2 bases, and 7 bases lay outside the gene matches. The CDR3 bases are TGTGCCAGCAGTTTAGGCCTAGCGGCCAGAGAGACCCAGTACTTC. Its protein is CASSLGLAARETQYF.

The rearrangement uses TRBV13 and TRBJ2-2; D is perhaps TRBD2 (5 bases). Germline-derived CDR1 and CDR2 are PRHDT and FYEKMQ (reference sequence). V gave up 2 bases and J gave up 6 bases, with 16 bases separating them. This CDR3 comprises 16 residues. CDR3 in amino acids: CASSLKGAGGPGELFF. DNA for the CDR3: TGTGCCAGCAGCTTAAAAGGCGCCGGAGGCCCCGGGGAGCTGTTTTTT.

This clonotype has a count of ten or more. The DNA of the CDR3 is TGCGCCAGCAGTGAAGCGGGAGTAAGGAATGAGCAGTTCTTC. Its protein is CASSEAGVRNEQFF. The V gene is TRBV10-1, the J gene TRBJ2-1; TRBD2 matches at 8 bases. The CDR3 spans 14 residues. Germline CDR1 and CDR2: WNHNN and SYGVQD (reference sequence). Trimming at V came to 3 bases and at J to 7 bases, leaving 5 bases not matched to a gene.

This clonotype has only a few counts. This chain joins TRBV5-1 and TRBJ2-7; D remains ambiguous. The CDR3 is 14 residues long. The V gene's germline CDR1 is SGHRS and CDR2 YFSETQ. The V end was cut by 4 bases, the J end by 1 base, with 12 bases between. CDR3 loop: CASSVGSSSYEQYF. As DNA, the CDR3 is TGCGCCAGCAGCGTAGGATCTTCGTCCTACGAGCAGTACTTC.

In regard to this clonotype: This may stem from a read error, because a much larger clone lies one nucleotide away. The V and J genes are TRBV6-5 and TRBJ2-1, with TRBD2 matching 9 bases. This CDR3 region has 15 residues. CDR1 is MNHEY and CDR2 is SVGAGI in the germline V gene. The CDR3 sequence is CVSSPGLATLNEQFF. In nucleotides, the CDR3 is TGTGTCAGCAGTCCGGGACTAGCCACACTCAATGAGCAGTTCTTC.

This clonotype was seen at least ten times. The chain has TRBV20-1 and TRBJ2-5; 8 bases fit TRBD2. The trim removed 0 bases at V and 7 bases at J, leaving 1 base unmatched. Per germline, CDR1 DFQATT and CDR2 SNEGSKA (reference sequence). The CDR3 sequence is 12 residues long. The CDR3 coding sequence is TGCAGTGCTAGAGACGCGGGGGGGACCCAGTACTTC. Translation: CSARDAGGTQYF.

The sample holds many counts of this clonotype. J is TRBJ1-2 and V is TRBV5-4, with D hard to call. CDR3 size: 14 residues. Germline V CDR1 and CDR2: SGHNT, YYREEE (reference sequence). V shed 0 bases and J shed 4 bases, with 10 bases lying between them. CDR3: CASSLDGLAYGYTF. Here the CDR3 DNA reads TGTGCCAGCAGCTTGGACGGACTGGCCTATGGCTACACCTTC.

V usage is TRBV4-1 and J usage is TRBJ2-7; maybe TRBD1 (5 bases). The ends were cut back, 8 bases at V and 7 bases at J, with 21 bases in the middle. The CDR3 extends over 14 amino acids. Germline CDR1 MGHRA, CDR2 YSYEKL. The CDR3 sequence is CASSQPTGTKEQYF. Written as DNA, the CDR3 is TGCGCCAGCTCTCAACCTACAGGAACTAAGGAGCAGTACTTC.

This clonotype was seen repeatedly, ten times or more. The rearrangement joins TRBV7-6 to TRBJ2-1; TRBD1 matches at 10 bases. CDR1 and CDR2 (germline): SGHVS, FNYEAQ. Trimming cost V 4 bases and J 4 bases; bases outside gene matches: 4. This CDR3 has 15 residues. This CDR3 is CASSSKGQGYNEQFF. The DNA for the CDR3 is TGTGCCAGCAGCTCCAAGGGACAGGGGTACAATGAGCAGTTCTTC.

This clonotype was observed many times. This chain uses TRBV2 with TRBJ2-2, with D tentatively TRBD1 (7 bases). The V gene lost 8 bases and the J gene lost 6 bases, with 13 bases spanning the gap. The CDR3 sequence is 13 residues long. The germline V gene encodes CDR1 SNHLY and CDR2 FYNNEI. CDR3 amino acids: CASHRGGAGELFF. In DNA form, the CDR3 reads TGTGCCAGCCACAGGGGAGGAGCCGGGGAGCTGTTTTTT.